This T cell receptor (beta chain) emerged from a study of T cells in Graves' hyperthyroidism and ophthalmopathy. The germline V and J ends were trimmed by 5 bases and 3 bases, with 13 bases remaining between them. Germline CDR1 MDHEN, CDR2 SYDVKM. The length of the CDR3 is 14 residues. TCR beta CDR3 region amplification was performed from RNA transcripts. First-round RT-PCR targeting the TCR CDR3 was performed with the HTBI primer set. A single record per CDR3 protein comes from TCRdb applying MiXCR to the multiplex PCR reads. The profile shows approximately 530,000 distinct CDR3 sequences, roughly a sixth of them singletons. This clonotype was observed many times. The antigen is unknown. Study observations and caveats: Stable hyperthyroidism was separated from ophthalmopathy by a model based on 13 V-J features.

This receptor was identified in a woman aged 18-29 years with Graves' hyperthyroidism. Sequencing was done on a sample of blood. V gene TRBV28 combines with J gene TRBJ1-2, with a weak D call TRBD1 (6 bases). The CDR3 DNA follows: TGTGCCAGCAGTCTGCCGGGGGGCCACTATGGCTACACCTTC. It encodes CASSLPGGHYGYTF.